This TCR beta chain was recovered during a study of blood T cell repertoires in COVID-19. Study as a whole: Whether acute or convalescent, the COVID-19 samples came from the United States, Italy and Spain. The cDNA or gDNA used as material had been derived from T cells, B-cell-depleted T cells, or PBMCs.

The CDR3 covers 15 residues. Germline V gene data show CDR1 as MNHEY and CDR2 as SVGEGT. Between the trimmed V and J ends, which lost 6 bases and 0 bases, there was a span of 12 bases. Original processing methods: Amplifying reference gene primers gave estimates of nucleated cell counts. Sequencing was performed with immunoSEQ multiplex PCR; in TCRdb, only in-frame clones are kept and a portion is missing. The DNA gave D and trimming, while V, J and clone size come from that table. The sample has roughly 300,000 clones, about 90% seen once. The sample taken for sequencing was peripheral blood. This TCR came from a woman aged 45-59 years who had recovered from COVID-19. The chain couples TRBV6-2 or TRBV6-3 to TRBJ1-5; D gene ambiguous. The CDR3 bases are TGTGCCAGCAGCCCAACGCGCACTAGCAATCAGCCCCAGCATTTT. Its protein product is CASSPTRTSNQPQHF.